The rows below give T cell receptor beta chains drawn from one sample of a study of response to subunit inactivated influenza vaccine. A single record per CDR3 protein comes from TCRdb applying MiXCR to the RT-PCR reads. The table records approximately 680,000 distinct CDR3 sequences, 15% to 19% of them present only once. The sequenced sample was PBMCs from blood, obtained roughly 12 days after vaccination. The receptors shown here come from a man aged 45 to 65 who received an inactivated influenza vaccine. CDR3s include the opening cysteine and the closing phenylalanine or tryptophan. The order of the fields is clone size, J gene, V gene, D gene, CDR3 protein, CDR3 DNA. The D gene is left open where the match is weak. The listing skips clone size in some rows; elsewhere it reads once, few, many or a size class.

clone_size: few; j_call: TRBJ2-4; v_call: TRBV2; d_call: TRBD1; cdr3_aa: CASRHRDSHIQYF; cdr3_nt: TGTGCCAGCAGGCACCGGGACAGTCACATTCAGTACTTC
clone_size: .; j_call: TRBJ2-5; v_call: TRBV20-1; d_call: .; cdr3_aa: CSAKRTEQETQYF; cdr3_nt: TGCAGTGCGAAACGGACAGAGCAAGAGACCCAGTACTTC
clone_size: .; j_call: TRBJ2-5; v_call: TRBV9; d_call: .; cdr3_aa: CASSVALGAQATQYF; cdr3_nt: TGTGCCAGCAGCGTAGCTCTGGGTGCCCAAGCGACCCAGTACTTC
clone_size: few; j_call: TRBJ2-1; v_call: TRBV5-1; d_call: .; cdr3_aa: CASSPTIGQSYNEQFF; cdr3_nt: TGCGCCAGCAGCCCAACGATCGGGCAGTCCTACAATGAGCAGTTCTTC
clone_size: once; j_call: TRBJ2-3; v_call: TRBV12-3/TRBV12-4; d_call: .; cdr3_aa: CASSFVFTDTQYF; cdr3_nt: TGTGCCAGCAGTTTTGTGTTCACAGATACGCAGTATTTT
clone_size: .; j_call: TRBJ2-1; v_call: TRBV28; d_call: .; cdr3_aa: CATRELNNEQFF; cdr3_nt: TGTGCCACCAGAGAGCTTAACAATGAGCAGTTCTTC
clone_size: .; j_call: TRBJ2-2; v_call: TRBV3-1; d_call: TRBD2; cdr3_aa: CASSQEATSWTGELFF; cdr3_nt: TGTGCCAGCAGCCAAGAAGCGACTAGCTGGACCGGGGAGCTGTTTTTT
clone_size: few; j_call: TRBJ1-1; v_call: TRBV12-3/TRBV12-4; d_call: .; cdr3_aa: CASSLVNGAFF; cdr3_nt: TGTGCCAGCAGTTTGGTCAACGGAGCTTTCTTT
clone_size: few; j_call: TRBJ1-6; v_call: TRBV12-3/TRBV12-4; d_call: .; cdr3_aa: CASSLTGGVGTPLHF; cdr3_nt: TGTGCCAGCAGTTTGACAGGTGGAGTTGGAACACCCCTCCACTTT
clone_size: .; j_call: TRBJ1-2; v_call: TRBV6-1; d_call: .; cdr3_aa: CASRAQGESGYTF; cdr3_nt: TGTGCCAGCAGGGCGCAGGGAGAGTCGGGCTACACCTTC
clone_size: many; j_call: TRBJ1-1; v_call: TRBV6-2/TRBV6-3; d_call: TRBD1; cdr3_aa: CASRYGQAWTEAFF; cdr3_nt: TGTGCCAGCAGATACGGACAGGCTTGGACTGAAGCTTTCTTT
clone_size: .; j_call: TRBJ1-5; v_call: TRBV5-5; d_call: TRBD1; cdr3_aa: CASSLAPSRGRNQPQHF; cdr3_nt: TGTGCCAGCAGCTTGGCCCCCAGCAGGGGGCGCAATCAGCCCCAGCATTTT
clone_size: few; j_call: TRBJ2-1; v_call: TRBV20-1; d_call: TRBD2; cdr3_aa: CSAQLAGGLNEQFF; cdr3_nt: TGCAGTGCTCAGCTAGCGGGGGGGCTCAATGAGCAGTTCTTC
clone_size: .; j_call: TRBJ2-2; v_call: TRBV11-2; d_call: .; cdr3_aa: CASSPAGRGELFF; cdr3_nt: TGTGCCAGCAGCCCCGCAGGGCGCGGGGAGCTGTTTTTT
clone_size: few; j_call: TRBJ2-2; v_call: TRBV6-2/TRBV6-3; d_call: .; cdr3_aa: CASSRSSGARELFF; cdr3_nt: TGTGCCAGCAGTCGCTCTTCGGGGGCCAGGGAGCTGTTTTTT
clone_size: .; j_call: TRBJ2-7; v_call: TRBV20-1; d_call: TRBD2; cdr3_aa: CSARLAGGTYEQYF; cdr3_nt: TGCAGTGCTAGATTAGCGGGAGGGACCTACGAGCAGTACTTC
clone_size: few; j_call: TRBJ1-1; v_call: TRBV11-2; d_call: .; cdr3_aa: CASSLEFMNTEAFF; cdr3_nt: TGTGCCAGCAGCTTAGAGTTTATGAACACTGAAGCTTTCTTT
clone_size: few; j_call: TRBJ2-2; v_call: TRBV7-2; d_call: TRBD2; cdr3_aa: CASSLSGDPGTGELFF; cdr3_nt: TGTGCCAGCAGCCTTAGCGGGGACCCAGGGACCGGGGAGCTGTTTTTT
clone_size: .; j_call: TRBJ2-7; v_call: TRBV6-2/TRBV6-3; d_call: .; cdr3_aa: CASSYAPDRPLDEQYF; cdr3_nt: TGTGCCAGCAGTTACGCCCCAGACAGGCCCTTGGACGAGCAGTACTTC